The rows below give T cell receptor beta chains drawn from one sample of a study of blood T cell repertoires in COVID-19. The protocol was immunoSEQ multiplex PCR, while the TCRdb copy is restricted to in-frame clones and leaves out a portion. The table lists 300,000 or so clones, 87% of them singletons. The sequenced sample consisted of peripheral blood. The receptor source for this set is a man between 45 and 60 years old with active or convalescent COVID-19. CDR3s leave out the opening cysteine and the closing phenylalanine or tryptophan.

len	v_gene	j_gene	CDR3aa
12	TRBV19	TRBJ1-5	ASSKGTGESPQH
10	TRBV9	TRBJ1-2	ASSVGGTQST
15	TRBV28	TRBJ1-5	ASSHPHRGFSNQPQH
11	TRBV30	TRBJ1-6	AWSPTGYSPLH
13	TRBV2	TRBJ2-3	ASNPLGATGDTQY
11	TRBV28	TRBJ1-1	ATVTGTNTEAF
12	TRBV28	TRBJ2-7	ASSGRQGAYEQY
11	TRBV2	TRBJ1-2	ASRGTGPYGYT
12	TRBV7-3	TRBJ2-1	ASSFGLSGAEQF
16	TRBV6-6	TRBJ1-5	ASSLISPRDSSNQPQH
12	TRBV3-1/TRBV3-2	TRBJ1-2	ASSPDGQGYGYT
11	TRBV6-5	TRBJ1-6	ASSYDRSKPLH
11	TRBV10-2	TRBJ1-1	ASSEQGNTEAF